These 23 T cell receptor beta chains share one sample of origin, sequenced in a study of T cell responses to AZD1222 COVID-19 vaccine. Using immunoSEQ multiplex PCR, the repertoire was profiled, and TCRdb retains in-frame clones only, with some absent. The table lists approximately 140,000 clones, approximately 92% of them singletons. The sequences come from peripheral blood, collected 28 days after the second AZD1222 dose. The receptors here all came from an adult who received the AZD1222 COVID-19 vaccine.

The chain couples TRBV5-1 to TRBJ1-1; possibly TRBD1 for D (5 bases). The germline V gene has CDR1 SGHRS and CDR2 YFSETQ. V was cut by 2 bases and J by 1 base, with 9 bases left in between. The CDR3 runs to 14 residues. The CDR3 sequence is CASSFRGTNTEAFF. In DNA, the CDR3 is TGCGCCAGCAGCTTTCGGGGGACGAACACTGAAGCTTTCTTT.

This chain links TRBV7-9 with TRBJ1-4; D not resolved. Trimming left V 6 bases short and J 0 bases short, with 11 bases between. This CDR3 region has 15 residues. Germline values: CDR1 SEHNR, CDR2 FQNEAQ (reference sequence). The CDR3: CASSRAGTTNEKLFF. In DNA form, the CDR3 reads TGTGCCAGCAGTCGCGCCGGGACAACTAATGAAAAACTGTTTTTT.

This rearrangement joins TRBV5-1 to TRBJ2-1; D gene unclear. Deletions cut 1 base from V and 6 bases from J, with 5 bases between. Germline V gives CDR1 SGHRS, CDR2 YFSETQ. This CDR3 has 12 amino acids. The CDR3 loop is CASSLLGNEQFF. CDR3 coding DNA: TGCGCCAGCAGCTTGCTAGGCAATGAGCAGTTCTTC.

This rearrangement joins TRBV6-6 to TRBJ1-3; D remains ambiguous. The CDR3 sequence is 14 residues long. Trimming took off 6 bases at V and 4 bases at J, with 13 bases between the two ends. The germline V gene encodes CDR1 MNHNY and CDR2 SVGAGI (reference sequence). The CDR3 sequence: CASRDDNAGNTIYF. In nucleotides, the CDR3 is TGTGCCAGCAGAGACGACAATGCCGGAAACACCATATATTTT.

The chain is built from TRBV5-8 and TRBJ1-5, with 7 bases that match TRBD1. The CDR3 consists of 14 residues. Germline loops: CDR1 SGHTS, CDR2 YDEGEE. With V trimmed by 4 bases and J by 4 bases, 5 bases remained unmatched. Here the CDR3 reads CASSTGVRNQPQHF. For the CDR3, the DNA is TGTGCCAGCAGCACAGGGGTCAGAAATCAGCCCCAGCATTTT.

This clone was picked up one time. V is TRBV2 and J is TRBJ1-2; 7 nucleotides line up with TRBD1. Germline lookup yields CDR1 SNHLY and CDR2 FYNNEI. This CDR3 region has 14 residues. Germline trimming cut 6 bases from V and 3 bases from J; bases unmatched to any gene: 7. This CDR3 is CASRSSGTDYGYTF. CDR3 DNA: TGTGCCAGCAGGAGCTCCGGGACAGACTATGGCTACACCTTC.

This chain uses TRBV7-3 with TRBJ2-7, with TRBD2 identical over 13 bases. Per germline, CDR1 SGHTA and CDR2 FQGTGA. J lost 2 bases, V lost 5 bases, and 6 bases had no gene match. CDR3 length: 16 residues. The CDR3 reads CASSPIGTSGTYEQYF. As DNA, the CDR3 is TGTGCCAGCAGCCCAATCGGGACTAGCGGGACCTACGAGCAGTACTTC.

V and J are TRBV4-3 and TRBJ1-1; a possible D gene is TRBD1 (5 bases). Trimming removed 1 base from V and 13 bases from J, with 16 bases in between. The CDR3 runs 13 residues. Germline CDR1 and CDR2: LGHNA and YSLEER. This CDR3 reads CASSQVSGGVFFF. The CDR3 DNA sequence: TGCGCCAGCAGCCAAGTTTCAGGAGGGGTTTTTTTCTTT.

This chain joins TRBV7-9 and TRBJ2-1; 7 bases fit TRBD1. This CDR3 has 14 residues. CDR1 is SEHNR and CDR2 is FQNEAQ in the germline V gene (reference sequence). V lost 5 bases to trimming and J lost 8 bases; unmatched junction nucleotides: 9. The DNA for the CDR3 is TGTGCCAGCAGCAGAGAGACAGGGTGGGATGAGCAGTTCTTC. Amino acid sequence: CASSRETGWDEQFF.

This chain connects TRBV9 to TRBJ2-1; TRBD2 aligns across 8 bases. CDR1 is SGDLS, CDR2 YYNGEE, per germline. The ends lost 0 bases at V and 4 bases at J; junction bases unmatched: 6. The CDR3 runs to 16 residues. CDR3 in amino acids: CASSVDGRGAYNEQFF. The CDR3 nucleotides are TGTGCCAGCAGCGTAGATGGGCGGGGGGCATACAATGAGCAGTTCTTC.

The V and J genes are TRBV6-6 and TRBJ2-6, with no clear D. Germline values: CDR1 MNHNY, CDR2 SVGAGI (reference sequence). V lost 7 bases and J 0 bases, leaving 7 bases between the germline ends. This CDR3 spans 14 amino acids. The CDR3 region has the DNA TGTGCCAGCAAAGGGATCTCTGGGGCCAACGTCCTGACTTTC. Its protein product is CASKGISGANVLTF.

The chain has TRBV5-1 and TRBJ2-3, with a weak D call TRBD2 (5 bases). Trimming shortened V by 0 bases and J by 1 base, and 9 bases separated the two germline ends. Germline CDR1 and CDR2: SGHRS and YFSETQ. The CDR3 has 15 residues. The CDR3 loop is CASSLELARTDTQYF. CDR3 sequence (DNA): TGCGCCAGCAGCTTGGAATTAGCGCGCACAGATACGCAGTATTTT.

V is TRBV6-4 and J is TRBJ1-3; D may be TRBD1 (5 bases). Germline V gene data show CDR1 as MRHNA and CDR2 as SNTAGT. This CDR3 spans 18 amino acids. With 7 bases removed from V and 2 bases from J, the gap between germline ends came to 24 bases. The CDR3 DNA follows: TGTGCCAGCACTGAGGGGAAGTATGTCGGGACCGCTGGAAACACCATATATTTT. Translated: CASTEGKYVGTAGNTIYF.

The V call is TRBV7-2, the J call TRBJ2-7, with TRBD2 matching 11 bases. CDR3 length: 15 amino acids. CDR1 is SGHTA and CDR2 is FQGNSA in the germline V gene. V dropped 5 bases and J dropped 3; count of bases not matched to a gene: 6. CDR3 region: CASSISGRALYEQYF. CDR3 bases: TGTGCCAGCAGCATTAGCGGGAGGGCCCTCTACGAGCAGTACTTC.

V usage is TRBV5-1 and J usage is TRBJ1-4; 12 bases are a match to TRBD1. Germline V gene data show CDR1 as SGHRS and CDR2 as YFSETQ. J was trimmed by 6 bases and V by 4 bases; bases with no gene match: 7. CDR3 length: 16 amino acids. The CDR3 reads CASSLGTGGKYEKLFF. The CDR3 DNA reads TGCGCCAGCAGCCTCGGGACAGGGGGCAAGTATGAAAAACTGTTTTTT.

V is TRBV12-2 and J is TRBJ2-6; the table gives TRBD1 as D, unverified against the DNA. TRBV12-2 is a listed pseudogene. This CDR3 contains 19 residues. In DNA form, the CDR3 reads TGTGCAAGTCGCTTAGCGGGACAGGGGGTTGACTCTGGGGCCAACGTCCTGACTTTC. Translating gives CASRLAGQGVDSGANVLTF.

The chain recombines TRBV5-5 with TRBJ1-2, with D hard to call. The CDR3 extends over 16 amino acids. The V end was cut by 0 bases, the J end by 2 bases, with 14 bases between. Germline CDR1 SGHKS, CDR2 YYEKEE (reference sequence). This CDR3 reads CASSLAWQEINYGYTF. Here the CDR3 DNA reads TGTGCCAGCAGCTTGGCCTGGCAGGAGATAAACTATGGCTACACCTTC.

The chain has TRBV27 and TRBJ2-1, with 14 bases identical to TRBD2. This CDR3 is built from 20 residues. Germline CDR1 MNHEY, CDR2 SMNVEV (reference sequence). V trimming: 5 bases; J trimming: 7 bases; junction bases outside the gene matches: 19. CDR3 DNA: TGTGCCAGCAGTACGAACCTAAACAGGGGTGGGACTAGCGGGAGAAATGAGCAGTTCTTC. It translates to CASSTNLNRGGTSGRNEQFF.

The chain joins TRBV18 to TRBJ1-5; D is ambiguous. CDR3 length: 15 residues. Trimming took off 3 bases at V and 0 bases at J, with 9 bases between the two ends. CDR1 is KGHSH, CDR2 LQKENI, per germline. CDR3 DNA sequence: TGTGCCAGCTCACCGGGCAGCCATAGCAATCAGCCCCAGCATTTT. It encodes CASSPGSHSNQPQHF.

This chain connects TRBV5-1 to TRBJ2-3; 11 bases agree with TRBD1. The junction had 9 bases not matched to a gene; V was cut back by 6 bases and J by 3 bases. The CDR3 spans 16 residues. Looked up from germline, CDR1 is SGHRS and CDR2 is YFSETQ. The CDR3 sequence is CASTPRDRGVTDTQYF. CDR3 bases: TGCGCCAGCACCCCGAGGGACAGGGGGGTGACAGATACGCAGTATTTT.

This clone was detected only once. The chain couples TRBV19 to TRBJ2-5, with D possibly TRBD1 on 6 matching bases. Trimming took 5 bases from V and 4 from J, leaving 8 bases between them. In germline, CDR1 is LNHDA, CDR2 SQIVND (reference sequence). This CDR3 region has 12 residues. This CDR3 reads CASSSRGETQYF. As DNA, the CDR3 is TGTGCCAGTAGTTCCAGGGGAGAGACCCAGTACTTC.

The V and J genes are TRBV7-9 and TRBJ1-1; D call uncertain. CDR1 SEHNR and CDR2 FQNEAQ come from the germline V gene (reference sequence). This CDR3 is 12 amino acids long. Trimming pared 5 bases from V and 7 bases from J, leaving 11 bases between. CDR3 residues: CASSERAVEAFF. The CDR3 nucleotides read TGTGCCAGCAGCGAGAGGGCTGTTGAAGCTTTCTTT.

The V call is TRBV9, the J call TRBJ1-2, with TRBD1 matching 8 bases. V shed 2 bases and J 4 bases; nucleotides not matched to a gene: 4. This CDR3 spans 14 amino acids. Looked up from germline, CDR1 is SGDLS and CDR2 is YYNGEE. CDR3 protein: CASSVGQGGYGYTF. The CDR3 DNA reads TGTGCCAGCAGCGTCGGACAGGGAGGCTATGGCTACACCTTC.